This T cell receptor beta chain is drawn from a study of control samples from healthy donors and cancer patients. The repertoire was sequenced with immunoSEQ multiplex PCR; TCRdb's copy has only in-frame clones and lacks some. The repertoire consists of roughly 130,000 clones, with 70% to 90% occurring once and the leading ten covering 8% to 9.5%. The clonotype was recovered from a woman between 25 and 40 years old in good health. The material sequenced was blood.

The CDR3 bases are TGTGCCAGCAAAGGGACATACAAGAATGAAAAACTGTTTTTT. As protein: CASKGTYKNEKLFF. This rearrangement joins TRBV28 to TRBJ1-4; D may be TRBD1 (6 bases). Trimming shortened V by 7 bases and J by 5 bases, and 14 bases separated the two germline ends. There are 14 residues in the CDR3. Germline V CDR1 and CDR2: MDHEN, SYDVKM.